These 19 T cell receptor beta chains share one sample of origin, sequenced in a study of CD8 T cells in ankylosing spondylitis. TCRdb reprocessed the 5' RACE reads via MiXCR and lists one record per CDR3 protein. The sample includes about 240,000 distinct CDR3 sequences, approximately 9% of them seen just once. The sequenced sample consisted of blood, either unsorted or a sorted T cell fraction (not recorded which). These receptors were collected from a male donor with ankylosing spondylitis or in good health (not recorded which).

Notes on this clonotype: Just one base apart from a much larger clone, this may be a read error. V usage is TRBV7-7 and J usage is TRBJ2-1; the match to TRBD2 covers 8 bases. Germline-derived CDR1 and CDR2 are SSHAT and FNYEAQ (reference sequence). There are 19 residues in the CDR3. The CDR3 is CASSPSPNYGRATYNERFF. The CDR3 DNA reads as TGTGCTAGCAGTCCCTCCCCTAACTACGGGAGGGCCACCTACAATGAGCGGTTCTTC.

The chain links TRBV9 to TRBJ2-5; 7 positions agree with TRBD2. CDR3 length: 14 residues. Germline assignment: CDR1 SGDLS and CDR2 YYNGEE. J gave up 5 bases and V 0 bases, and 4 bases lay outside the gene matches. CDR3 bases: TGTGCCAGCAGCGTAGAGACTAGCATGGAGACCCAGTACTTC. Residues: CASSVETSMETQYF.

This clonotype was detected ten times or more. V is TRBV7-2 and J is TRBJ2-3; no definite D call. V shed 4 bases and J shed 6 bases, with 14 bases lying between them. CDR1 is SGHTA and CDR2 is FQGNSA in the germline V gene. There are 14 residues in the CDR3. The CDR3 is CASSSVSKVDTQYF. CDR3 coding DNA: TGTGCCAGCAGCTCCGTCTCGAAGGTGGATACGCAGTATTTT.

The chain recombines TRBV20-1 with TRBJ2-7, with D perhaps being TRBD1 or TRBD2 (6 bases each). The CDR3 loop spans 14 amino acids. The germline CDR1 and CDR2 sequences are DFQATT and SNEGSKA (reference sequence). V was shortened by 6 bases and J by 3 bases, with 18 bases between the two germline ends. The CDR3 here is CSAPRGPGLYEQYF. CDR3 sequence (DNA): TGCAGTGCCCCCCGGGGGCCGGGACTCTACGAGCAGTACTTC.

This clonotype was detected only a few times. V usage is TRBV19 and J usage is TRBJ2-5, with TRBD1 matching 9 bases. The V gene end was trimmed by 7 bases and the J gene end by 5 bases; junction bases not matched to a gene: 8. The CDR3 is 14 amino acids. The germline CDR1 and CDR2 sequences are LNHDA and SQIVND (reference sequence). The CDR3 DNA is TGTGCCAGTAAATCAACAGGGGGCGGGGAGACCCAGTACTTC. Translated: CASKSTGGGETQYF.

This clonotype was counted at least ten times. The junction departs from the called germline gene at one end, perhaps through a read error. The DNA for the CDR3 is TGTGCCGGCAGCTTAGCCTCAACTCGGGAGGGCGGCACCGGGGAGCTGTTTTTT. Translating it yields CAGSLASTREGGTGELFF. The chain joins TRBV11-1 to TRBJ2-2; TRBD2 matches 8 bases. This CDR3 has 18 residues. Germline-derived CDR1 and CDR2 are SGHAT and FQDESV (reference sequence).

This clonotype came up many times. The rearrangement joins TRBV12-3 or TRBV12-4 to TRBJ2-5, with 12 bases fitting TRBD2. V dropped 8 bases and J dropped 5; count of bases not matched to a gene: 9. This CDR3 is built from 15 residues. CDR3 amino acids: CASGPRLAGAETQYF. CDR3 bases: TGTGCCAGCGGCCCGAGACTAGCGGGGGCGGAGACCCAGTACTTC.

This clonotype was seen many times. V and J are TRBV29-1 and TRBJ1-1, with D hard to call. The CDR3 has 10 amino acids. V was clipped by 7 bases and J by 6 bases, with 9 bases between them. Germline values: CDR1 SQVTM, CDR2 ANQGSEA. In DNA form, the CDR3 reads TGCAGCGCCTTCACGGCTGAAGCTTTCTTT. This gives the protein CSAFTAEAFF.

This clonotype was recorded at least ten times. The V and J genes are TRBV7-9 and TRBJ2-1, with D possibly matching TRBD1 (6 bases). The length of the CDR3 is 13 residues. CDR1 is SEHNR, CDR2 FQNEAQ, per germline (reference sequence). The V end lost 1 base, the J end lost 10 bases, and 11 bases lay between the germline ends. This CDR3 is CASSLGVGAEQFF. In DNA form, the CDR3 reads TGTGCCAGCAGCTTAGGGGTGGGGGCAGAGCAGTTCTTC.

In this sample, this clonotype turned up many times. The CDR3 here is CASSTARRAGYEQYF. DNA for the CDR3: TGTGCCAGCAGCACCGCCCGACGCGCTGGATACGAGCAGTACTTC. This chain connects TRBV5-5 to TRBJ2-7; D not resolved. V lost 4 bases and J lost 4, with 18 bases in between. CDR3 size: 15 residues. CDR1 SGHKS and CDR2 YYEKEE come from the germline V gene (reference sequence).

The V and J genes are TRBV18 and TRBJ2-3; a weak D match, TRBD1 (5 bases). Germline V gives CDR1 KGHSH, CDR2 LQKENI. The CDR3 spans 14 residues. Trimming cost V 2 bases and J 2 bases, with 8 bases left between them. The CDR3 loop reads CASSPGAPTDTQYF. Here the CDR3 DNA reads TGTGCCAGCTCACCAGGGGCCCCCACAGATACGCAGTATTTT. Based on the CDR3 plus reference TRBV18 and TRBJ2-3, the full variable domain is NAGVMQNPRHLVRRRGQEARLRCSPMKGHSHVYWYRQLPEEGLKFMVYLQKENIIDESGMPKERFSAEFPKEGPSILRIQQVVRGDSAAYFCASSPGAPTDTQYFGPGTRLTVL.

The V and J genes are TRBV6-5 and TRBJ2-1, with D perhaps TRBD2 (6 bases). V lost 0 bases, J lost 4 bases, and 19 bases lay in between. The CDR3 length is 18 residues. Germline assignment: CDR1 MNHEY and CDR2 SVGAGI. CDR3 region: CASSYSGTFGVGYNEQFF. The CDR3 DNA is TGTGCCAGCAGTTACTCCGGGACTTTTGGCGTTGGTTACAATGAGCAGTTCTTC.

Comment on this clonotype: A single base separates this from a much larger clone, so it may be a read error. The chain uses TRBV29-1 and TRBJ1-3; no reliable D call. This CDR3 region has 11 residues. CDR1 is SQVTM, CDR2 ANQGSEA, per germline. Here the CDR3 reads CSARSGTTIYF. Written as DNA, the CDR3 is TGCAGCGCCCGCTCTGGAACCACCATATATTTT.

Many counts were recorded for this clonotype. This chain uses TRBV11-1 with TRBJ2-7; the match to TRBD2 covers 12 bases. V shed 2 bases and J 0 bases; nucleotides not matched to a gene: 11. Germline values: CDR1 SGHAT, CDR2 FQDESV (reference sequence). The CDR3 extends over 19 amino acids. The DNA of the CDR3 is TGTGCCAGCAGCTTATTTGTGGGACTAGCGGGCCTTAGCTCCTACGAGCAGTACTTC. Its protein product is CASSLFVGLAGLSSYEQYF.

Here the CDR3 reads CASSFGLAGGQETQYF. As DNA, the CDR3 is TGTGCCAGCAGCTTCGGACTAGCGGGGGGACAAGAGACCCAGTACTTC. The chain has TRBV7-2 and TRBJ2-5; 14 nucleotides line up with TRBD2. Germline CDR1 reads SGHTA; CDR2 reads FQGNSA. The CDR3 consists of 16 residues. J lost 2 bases, V lost 3 bases, and 2 bases had no gene match.

This clonotype has ten or more counts. The V call is TRBV5-1, the J call TRBJ1-1; D gene ambiguous. Germline V gene lookup returns CDR1 SGHRS and CDR2 YFSETQ. Trimming cost V 4 bases and J 7 bases, with 11 bases left between them. This CDR3 has 12 residues. This CDR3 is CASSASGIEAFF. The DNA for the CDR3 is TGCGCCAGCAGCGCCTCCGGGATTGAAGCTTTCTTT.

This clonotype occurred many times. The CDR3 here is CAISGTADQPQHF. CDR3 DNA: TGTGCCATCAGTGGGACAGCTGATCAGCCCCAGCATTTT. The chain has TRBV10-3 and TRBJ1-5, with D perhaps TRBD1 (6 bases). Germline V gives CDR1 ENHRY, CDR2 SYGVKD. Trimming pared 4 bases from V and 5 bases from J, leaving 9 bases between. The CDR3 has 13 amino acids.

This clonotype was detected many times. The genes are TRBV5-6 and TRBJ2-3, with TRBD1 matching 9 bases. CDR3 size: 15 residues. Germline loops: CDR1 SGHDT, CDR2 YYEEEE. Unmatched junction bases numbered 7, after V lost 4 bases and J lost 4 bases. This chain's CDR3 is CASSPWTGAADTQYF. CDR3 coding DNA: TGTGCCAGCAGCCCATGGACAGGGGCGGCAGATACGCAGTATTTT.

With respect to this clonotype: It may be a read error: a sequence one base away is much more abundant. In DNA, the CDR3 is TGTGCCATCAGTTTGACAGGTGGACTCAGCTCTGGGGCCAACGTCCTGACTTTC. Translated: CAISLTGGLSSGANVLTF. The rearrangement joins TRBV12-3 or TRBV12-4 to TRBJ2-6; possibly TRBD1 for D (6 bases). The CDR3 is 18 amino acids.